This T cell receptor (beta chain) stems from a study of cytomegalovirus exposure and HLA in healthy donors. Findings and limits, study-wide: The authors later linked a missense DCLRE1C variant to TCR beta V- and J-gene trimming. Most likely, a cluster of highly shared sequence variants arose as a sequencing artifact.

The junction had 0 bases not matched to a gene; V was cut back by 2 bases and J by 2 bases. The V gene's germline CDR1 is MNHNY and CDR2 SVGAGI (reference sequence). The CDR3 sequence is 14 residues long. In the PCR, 60 Vbeta and 13 Jbeta primers were used. Sequencing used immunoSEQ multiplex PCR; TCRdb keeps in-frame clones, though not all of them. The data include about 88,000 clones; the top ten clones carry just over 5.5%. Regarding this clone: Its target is not known.

Sequences were obtained from PBMCs. This TCR came from a girl aged 5-17 years in good health and CMV-seropositive. The V gene is TRBV6-6, the J gene TRBJ1-5; 7 bases are a match to TRBD1. In nucleotides, the CDR3 is TGTGCCAGCAGTTACACAGGGGGCAATCAGCCCCAGCATTTT. As protein: CASSYTGGNQPQHF.